These T cell receptor beta chains were read from a single sample in a study of blood T cell repertoires in COVID-19. Data came from immunoSEQ multiplex PCR; TCRdb stores just in-frame clones and leaves some out. The data hold under 150,000 clones, with approximately 90% observed a single time. The sample was peripheral blood. The receptors derive from a woman between 45 and 65 years old with acute or convalescent COVID-19. Both conserved end residues are part of each CDR3. Each record gives: clone size, D gene, J gene, V gene, CDR3 protein, CDR3 DNA. D genes are given only for firm matches. The listing skips clone size in some rows; elsewhere it reads once, few, many or a size class.

abundance: NA; d_gene: NA; j_gene: TRBJ1-4; v_gene: TRBV7-2; CDR3aa: CASSVTTGGEKLFF; CDR3nt: TGTGCCAGCAGCGTCACAACTGGAGGTGAAAAACTGTTTTTT
abundance: NA; d_gene: NA; j_gene: TRBJ2-7; v_gene: TRBV5-5; CDR3aa: CASSFTWEATYEQYF; CDR3nt: TGTGCCAGCAGTTTTACCTGGGAGGCCACCTACGAGCAGTACTTC
abundance: once; d_gene: NA; j_gene: TRBJ1-2; v_gene: TRBV2; CDR3aa: CASSEALSTANYGYTF; CDR3nt: TGTGCCAGCAGTGAAGCGCTTTCGACAGCTAACTATGGCTACACCTTC
abundance: NA; d_gene: TRBD2; j_gene: TRBJ2-1; v_gene: TRBV11-2; CDR3aa: CASSPLGTSGGPSFNEQFF; CDR3nt: TGTGCCAGCAGCCCACTAGGGACTAGCGGGGGACCTAGTTTTAATGAGCAGTTCTTC
abundance: once; d_gene: TRBD1; j_gene: TRBJ1-2; v_gene: TRBV7-9; CDR3aa: CASSPAGTGGYTF; CDR3nt: TGTGCCAGCAGCCCCGCCGGGACAGGGGGCTACACCTTC
abundance: NA; d_gene: NA; j_gene: TRBJ1-2; v_gene: TRBV28; CDR3aa: CASSLLGGSGYTF; CDR3nt: TGTGCCAGCAGTTTGCTTGGGGGCAGTGGCTACACCTTC
abundance: NA; d_gene: NA; j_gene: TRBJ2-7; v_gene: TRBV2; CDR3aa: CASVDLREQYF; CDR3nt: TGTGCCAGCGTCGATCTGCGGGAGCAGTACTTC
abundance: NA; d_gene: TRBD1; j_gene: TRBJ2-7; v_gene: TRBV10-3; CDR3aa: CAIGTGESYEQYF; CDR3nt: TGTGCCATTGGGACAGGGGAATCCTACGAGCAGTACTTC
abundance: NA; d_gene: NA; j_gene: TRBJ1-1; v_gene: TRBV12-3/TRBV12-4; CDR3aa: CASSLGEGTEAFF; CDR3nt: TGTGCCAGCAGTCTCGGCGAGGGCACTGAAGCTTTCTTT
abundance: NA; d_gene: NA; j_gene: TRBJ2-5; v_gene: TRBV27; CDR3aa: CASSYRTGQTQYF; CDR3nt: TGTGCCAGCAGTTACCGGACTGGTCAGACCCAGTACTTC
abundance: NA; d_gene: NA; j_gene: TRBJ1-1; v_gene: TRBV18; CDR3aa: CASSPGQTGGITEAFF; CDR3nt: TGTGCCAGCTCACCCGGCCAGACGGGGGGGATAACTGAAGCTTTCTTT
abundance: NA; d_gene: TRBD2; j_gene: TRBJ2-1; v_gene: TRBV4-1; CDR3aa: CASSQDSGGGDEQFF; CDR3nt: TGCGCCAGCAGCCAAGATTCCGGGGGGGGCGATGAGCAGTTCTTC
abundance: NA; d_gene: TRBD1; j_gene: TRBJ1-1; v_gene: TRBV4-1; CDR3aa: CASSQRGGGTAGGAFF; CDR3nt: TGCGCCAGCAGCCAAAGGGGTGGCGGGACAGCAGGAGGAGCTTTCTTT
abundance: NA; d_gene: TRBD1; j_gene: TRBJ1-1; v_gene: TRBV7-9; CDR3aa: CASSLSEQGIMNTEAFF; CDR3nt: TGTGCCAGCAGCTTATCGGAACAGGGGATCATGAACACTGAAGCTTTCTTT
abundance: NA; d_gene: TRBD1; j_gene: TRBJ1-2; v_gene: TRBV6-5; CDR3aa: CASGPTGGNGYTF; CDR3nt: TGTGCCAGCGGCCCGACAGGGGGAAATGGCTACACCTTC
abundance: NA; d_gene: NA; j_gene: TRBJ1-1; v_gene: TRBV24-1; CDR3aa: CATSDSTGWDTEAFF; CDR3nt: TGTGCCACCAGTGATTCTACAGGGTGGGACACTGAAGCTTTCTTT
abundance: NA; d_gene: NA; j_gene: TRBJ2-4; v_gene: TRBV5-1; CDR3aa: CASSEGHLLAKNIQYF; CDR3nt: TGCGCCAGCAGCGAGGGACACCTCCTAGCCAAAAACATTCAGTACTTC
abundance: NA; d_gene: TRBD2; j_gene: TRBJ2-5; v_gene: TRBV28; CDR3aa: CASSYSLAGGKETQYF; CDR3nt: TGTGCCAGCAGTTATTCTTTAGCGGGAGGGAAAGAGACCCAGTACTTC
abundance: NA; d_gene: NA; j_gene: TRBJ2-1; v_gene: TRBV19; CDR3aa: CASSGLAYNEQFF; CDR3nt: TGTGCCAGTAGCGGACTCGCCTACAATGAGCAGTTCTTC
abundance: few; d_gene: TRBD2; j_gene: TRBJ2-2; v_gene: TRBV11-3; CDR3aa: CASSFSGSTGELFF; CDR3nt: TGTGCCAGCAGTTTTAGCGGGTCCACCGGGGAGCTGTTTTTT
abundance: NA; d_gene: TRBD1; j_gene: TRBJ1-2; v_gene: TRBV30; CDR3aa: CAWSVSGQANYGYTF; CDR3nt: TGTGCCTGGAGTGTATCTGGACAGGCTAACTATGGCTACACCTTC
abundance: once; d_gene: NA; j_gene: TRBJ1-1; v_gene: TRBV5-1; CDR3aa: CASSLGDYTEAFF; CDR3nt: TGCGCCAGCAGCTTAGGGGACTACACTGAAGCTTTCTTT
abundance: NA; d_gene: NA; j_gene: TRBJ1-5; v_gene: TRBV18; CDR3aa: CASSPLGGGQPQHF; CDR3nt: TGTGCCAGCTCACCCCTCGGGGGAGGTCAGCCCCAGCATTTT
abundance: NA; d_gene: NA; j_gene: TRBJ1-1; v_gene: TRBV19; CDR3aa: CASSAPRSEAFF; CDR3nt: TGTGCCAGTAGTGCACCGAGATCTGAAGCTTTCTTT
abundance: NA; d_gene: TRBD2; j_gene: TRBJ2-5; v_gene: TRBV5-6; CDR3aa: CASSPGTSGEQETQYF; CDR3nt: TGTGCCAGCAGCCCTGGGACTAGCGGAGAACAAGAGACCCAGTACTTC
abundance: once; d_gene: NA; j_gene: TRBJ1-2; v_gene: TRBV7-2; CDR3aa: CASSLSGGSYGYTF; CDR3nt: TGTGCCAGCAGCTTATCCGGGGGGTCATATGGCTACACCTTC
abundance: NA; d_gene: NA; j_gene: TRBJ1-1; v_gene: TRBV7-3; CDR3aa: CASSLTGNTEAFF; CDR3nt: TGTGCCAGCAGCCTAACCGGGAACACTGAAGCTTTCTTT
abundance: NA; d_gene: NA; j_gene: TRBJ1-1; v_gene: TRBV10-3; CDR3aa: CAISIRTAGGEAFF; CDR3nt: TGTGCCATCAGTATCCGGACAGCAGGAGGTGAAGCTTTCTTT
abundance: NA; d_gene: TRBD1; j_gene: TRBJ1-1; v_gene: TRBV10-2; CDR3aa: CASRGQVEAFF; CDR3nt: TGCGCCAGCAGAGGACAGGTTGAAGCTTTCTTT
abundance: NA; d_gene: NA; j_gene: TRBJ1-1; v_gene: TRBV5-1; CDR3aa: CASSQGMNTEAFF; CDR3nt: TGCGCCAGCAGCCAGGGAATGAACACTGAAGCTTTCTTT
abundance: NA; d_gene: NA; j_gene: TRBJ1-2; v_gene: TRBV6-1; CDR3aa: CASSDLSLAFDGGYTF; CDR3nt: TGTGCCAGCAGTGATCTTTCGCTAGCCTTCGATGGAGGCTACACCTTC
abundance: NA; d_gene: NA; j_gene: TRBJ1-2; v_gene: TRBV14; CDR3aa: CASSQEAGPYGYTF; CDR3nt: TGTGCCAGCAGCCAGGAAGCAGGCCCGTATGGCTACACCTTC
abundance: NA; d_gene: NA; j_gene: TRBJ1-1; v_gene: TRBV6-6; CDR3aa: CASGRDRNTEAFF; CDR3nt: TGTGCCAGCGGCAGGGATAGGAACACTGAAGCTTTCTTT
abundance: NA; d_gene: NA; j_gene: TRBJ2-2; v_gene: TRBV5-1; CDR3aa: CASSPVPAGGTGELFF; CDR3nt: TGCGCCAGCAGCCCAGTACCTGCGGGTGGCACCGGGGAGCTGTTTTTT
abundance: NA; d_gene: TRBD1; j_gene: TRBJ2-1; v_gene: TRBV7-9; CDR3aa: CASSSRQGSSYNEQFF; CDR3nt: TGTGCCAGCAGCTCCAGACAGGGGAGCTCCTACAATGAGCAGTTCTTC
abundance: NA; d_gene: NA; j_gene: TRBJ1-5; v_gene: TRBV2; CDR3aa: CASCGSQNQPQHF; CDR3nt: TGTGCCAGCTGCGGCAGCCAAAATCAGCCCCAGCATTTT
abundance: once; d_gene: NA; j_gene: TRBJ2-2; v_gene: TRBV7-8; CDR3aa: CASSFSDTGELFF; CDR3nt: TGTGCCAGCAGCTTTAGCGACACCGGGGAGCTGTTTTTT
abundance: once; d_gene: TRBD2; j_gene: TRBJ2-2; v_gene: TRBV9; CDR3aa: CASSVGYEPGLAGGELFF; CDR3nt: TGTGCCAGCAGCGTAGGATACGAACCCGGACTAGCAGGCGGGGAGCTGTTTTTT
abundance: NA; d_gene: NA; j_gene: TRBJ1-5; v_gene: TRBV6-2/TRBV6-3; CDR3aa: CASSYMSGGNGNQPQHF; CDR3nt: TGTGCCAGCAGTTACATGAGTGGAGGGAACGGCAATCAGCCCCAGCATTTT
abundance: NA; d_gene: TRBD1; j_gene: TRBJ2-7; v_gene: TRBV5-1; CDR3aa: CASSGYSGQGHYEQYF; CDR3nt: TGCGCCAGCAGCGGGTACTCGGGACAGGGCCACTACGAGCAGTACTTC
abundance: NA; d_gene: TRBD1; j_gene: TRBJ1-2; v_gene: TRBV10-3; CDR3aa: CAISESGTGTYGYTF; CDR3nt: TGTGCCATCAGTGAGTCGGGGACAGGGACCTATGGCTACACCTTC
abundance: few; d_gene: NA; j_gene: TRBJ1-5; v_gene: TRBV24-1; CDR3aa: CATSGSGNQPQHF; CDR3nt: TGTGCCACGAGTGGTTCGGGCAATCAGCCCCAGCATTTT
abundance: NA; d_gene: NA; j_gene: TRBJ1-1; v_gene: TRBV28; CDR3aa: CASSRPDSLNTEAFF; CDR3nt: TGTGCCAGCAGCCGACCCGACAGTCTGAACACTGAAGCTTTCTTT
abundance: NA; d_gene: NA; j_gene: TRBJ1-3; v_gene: TRBV7-9; CDR3aa: CASSLSSVSGNTIYF; CDR3nt: TGTGCCAGCAGCTTATCCTCGGTTTCCGGAAACACCATATATTTT
abundance: NA; d_gene: NA; j_gene: TRBJ2-2; v_gene: TRBV3-1/TRBV3-2; CDR3aa: CASTLTGELFF; CDR3nt: TGTGCCAGCACTCTTACCGGGGAGCTGTTTTTT
abundance: NA; d_gene: NA; j_gene: TRBJ2-2; v_gene: TRBV6-5; CDR3aa: CASSYSKGSNTGELFF; CDR3nt: TGTGCCAGCAGTTACTCAAAGGGGTCGAACACCGGGGAGCTGTTTTTT
abundance: once; d_gene: NA; j_gene: TRBJ2-3; v_gene: TRBV7-2; CDR3aa: CASSYSPRSTDTQYF; CDR3nt: TGTGCCAGCAGCTACTCCCCTAGAAGCACAGATACGCAGTATTTT
abundance: NA; d_gene: NA; j_gene: TRBJ2-5; v_gene: TRBV29-1; CDR3aa: CSVELRGRPPYEATQYF; CDR3nt: TGCAGCGTTGAACTACGGGGTAGGCCGCCTTATGAGGCGACCCAGTACTTC
abundance: NA; d_gene: TRBD2; j_gene: TRBJ2-1; v_gene: TRBV11-1; CDR3aa: CASSFSAGGPNEQFF; CDR3nt: TGTGCCAGCAGCTTTTCCGCGGGAGGGCCCAATGAGCAGTTCTTC
abundance: NA; d_gene: NA; j_gene: TRBJ2-1; v_gene: TRBV6-2/TRBV6-3; CDR3aa: CASSLRRRIGDHNEQFF; CDR3nt: TGTGCCAGCAGCCTGCGGAGGCGTATAGGAGACCACAATGAGCAGTTCTTC
abundance: once; d_gene: TRBD2; j_gene: TRBJ2-2; v_gene: TRBV27; CDR3aa: CASSLAGGLVDTGELFF; CDR3nt: TGTGCCAGCAGTTTAGCGGGAGGGCTTGTTGATACCGGGGAGCTGTTTTTT